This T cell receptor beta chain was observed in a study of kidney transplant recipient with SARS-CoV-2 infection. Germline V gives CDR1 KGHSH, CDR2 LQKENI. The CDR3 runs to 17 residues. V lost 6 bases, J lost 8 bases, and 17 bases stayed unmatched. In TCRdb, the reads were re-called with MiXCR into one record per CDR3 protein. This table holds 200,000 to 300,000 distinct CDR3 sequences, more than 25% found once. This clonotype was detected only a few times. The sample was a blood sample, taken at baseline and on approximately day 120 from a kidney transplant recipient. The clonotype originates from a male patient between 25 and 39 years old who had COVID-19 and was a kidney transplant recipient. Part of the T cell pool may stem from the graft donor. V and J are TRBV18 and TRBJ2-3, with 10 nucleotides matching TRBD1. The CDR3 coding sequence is TGTGCCAGCTCCCCATTATCGCAGGGACAGGGGCCGCCTACGCAGTATTTT. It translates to CASSPLSQGQGPPTQYF.